This T cell receptor beta chain was observed in a study of beta chain features in type 1 diabetes (dated by TCRdb to the late 2010s). Study-wide context: Mean age, gender distribution, total cell number and subset yield did not differ between patients and healthy donors. A total of roughly 100,000,000 sorted cells were examined across all samples, and the number of cells per subset was strongly correlated with RNA yield. In the study, recently diagnosed type 1 diabetes patients and matched healthy donors were compared on the TCRB repertoires of their sorted circulating CD4+ T cell subsets. Naive and central memory subsets were obtained from all 30 or so donors, but regulatory and stem cell-like memory subsets were isolated from only 8 patients and 8 healthy donors.

All of the isolated RNA was reverse transcribed with the High Capacity cDNA Reverse Transcription Kit, so expressed TCRB transcripts were sequenced. Deep immunoSEQ sequencing was performed on naive, central memory and regulatory T cell samples, with an average of around 3.4 million total reads per sample. Sorted cells were lysed in RLT buffer, and RNA was extracted using DNase-treated RNeasy Micro or Mini kits according to cell number. Each cell subset was processed separately to prevent cross-contamination, with patient and healthy donor samples processed together. The immunoSEQ multiplex PCR was used to amplify TCRB sequences from cDNA, generating 87-bp fragments that spanned the CDR3 region. The amplicons were sequenced using the Illumina HiSeq platform. Per the authors' processing: Synthetic template baselines were used to correct PCR bias computationally, reads within Hamming distance 2 were collapsed together, and singletons that could not be merged were discarded. Reads were aligned against IMGT to assign V, D and J genes, CDR3 length and insertions or deletions at six rearrangement sites. Within each subset, clonotype counts were normalized to sorted cell number, after which true diversity and Gini coefficients were computed with the tcR R package. The overlap coefficient, calculated on TCRB nucleotide sequences, was used to quantify repertoire sharing. Drawn from immuneACCESS, this table holds only the in-frame rearrangements with V and J called that TCRdb kept. Clones are partly lost; checked studies trace under half to an unresolved V gene and leave the rest unexplained. That table supplies the V and J calls and clone size; D and trimming were determined from the DNA. Present in this sample are nearly 350,000 clones, under 8.5% of which were seen just once. Roughly 0.44% of the sample is in the top ten clones.

Results and caveats for the whole study, not just this receptor: PCR may preferentially amplify shorter templates, but because patient and control samples were amplified and corrected together, any resulting skew would affect both groups equally. Patients with type 1 diabetes made fewer insertions and deleted more nucleotides at VDJ recombination sites, implying thymic rearrangement abnormalities. Because cDNA rather than genomic DNA was sequenced, highly expressing activated cells could have been over-represented, although no difference in activation and CD3 levels was found between groups. In all four CD4+ subsets, TCRB CDR3 length was moderately but significantly shorter in type 1 diabetes patients. The naive, central memory and regulatory TCRB repertoires appeared to resemble one another more closely among patients than among healthy donors. Only small numbers of individuals were included in the HLA sub-analyses, which left unresolved whether HLA type had any influence on TCRB rearrangement.

A single peripheral blood draw of around 0.11 L on average was collected from each donor into heparinised tubes. A BD FACSAria II and a panel including CD45RO, CCR7, CD25, CD127, CD95 and CD27 were used to sort naive, central memory, regulatory and stem cell-like memory CD4+ T cells. All sorted populations exceeded 95% purity. PBMCs were separated immediately by Lymphoprep density gradient centrifugation and were stained directly, without being cultured. To minimize batch effects, samples were stained and sorted in pairs, one healthy donor with one patient per experiment. From its cysteine to its phenylalanine, the CDR3 spans 15 amino acids. The entry retains the CDR3 DNA only, 45 bases that are in frame from base 1. Via the germline V gene, CDR1 is SGHDT and CDR2 YYEEEE. V loses 2 bases of germline sequence and J loses 7 bases, and the interval between the two ends is 18 bases. Notes on this clone: Its specific antigen is unknown. No base qualities exist here, and no much larger clone lies one base off it.

Sequencing input: central memory CD4+ T cells from blood. The TCR sequence derives from a young woman in good health. In this chain, TRBV5-6 is recombined with TRBJ1-2; tentative D gene TRBD1, with 5 bases matching. The CDR3 here reads CASSFPEGKLVGYTF. The DNA sequence follows: TGTGCCAGCAGCTTTCCTGAGGGGAAGCTGGTTGGCTACACCTTC. With all but the CDR3 taken from the reference TRBV5-6 and TRBJ1-2 genes, the full variable domain is: DAGVTQSPTHLIKTRGQQVTLRCSPKSGHDTVSWYQQALGQGPQFIFQYYEEEERQRGNFPDRFSGHQFPNYSSELNVNALLLGDSALYLCASSFPEGKLVGYTFGSGTRLTVV.